Listed below are T cell receptor beta chains from one sample, sequenced in a study of Ad26.COV2.S vaccination and SARS-CoV-2 variants. Here immunoSEQ multiplex PCR was the method, and the copy in TCRdb shows in-frame clones only, minus some. Among 300,000 to 400,000 clones listed, almost 90% were seen once. This specimen consisted of peripheral blood, obtained in a trial of Ad26.COV2.S vaccine versus placebo. The receptors stem from a person aged 18-60 years who received the Ad26.COV2.S COVID-19 vaccine or a placebo. CDR3s include the opening cysteine and the closing phenylalanine or tryptophan. The order of the fields is clone size, V gene, J gene, D gene, CDR3 DNA, CDR3 protein. A D gene is named only where the DNA matches it firmly. Only part of the rows carry a size: once, few, many, or a class if the clone is expanded.

NA,TRBV5-1,TRBJ1-2,TRBD1,TGCGCCAGCAGCCCAGCCGGGACAGACTATGGCTACACCTTC,CASSPAGTDYGYTF
NA,TRBV13,TRBJ2-1,TRBD2,TGTGCCAGCAGCTTAGCCGACTCGACTAGCGGGAGGTGGGGGCAGTTCTTC,CASSLADSTSGRWGQFF
NA,TRBV27,TRBJ1-3,NA,TGTGCCAGCAGTTTAGGAGGGGTTGGTGGAAACACCATATATTTT,CASSLGGVGGNTIYF
few,TRBV7-8,TRBJ2-5,NA,TGTGCCAGCAGCTTAGCAGGACCGACTCAAGAGACCCAGTACTTC,CASSLAGPTQETQYF
NA,TRBV9,TRBJ2-3,TRBD2,TGTGCCAGCAGCGCGAGCGGGGGGATAACAGATACGCAGTATTTT,CASSASGGITDTQYF
NA,TRBV29-1,TRBJ1-2,NA,TGCAGCGTTGGAGTCGGTGGCTACACCTTC,CSVGVGGYTF
many,TRBV29-1,TRBJ2-7,TRBD2,TGCAGCGTTGAAGATCATCGGCGGGGGGACGAGCAGTACTTC,CSVEDHRRGDEQYF
NA,TRBV28,TRBJ1-5,TRBD1,TGTGCCAGCAGTTCAGACAGGGCACGGCCCCAGCATTTT,CASSSDRARPQHF
NA,TRBV5-1,TRBJ1-1,TRBD1,TGCGCCAGCCGGACAGGGGGGATGAACACTGAAGCTTTCTTT,CASRTGGMNTEAFF
NA,TRBV5-1,TRBJ1-4,NA,TGCGCCAGCAGCTTTAGGGGAGGAGAGGAAAAACTGTTTTTT,CASSFRGGEEKLFF
NA,TRBV11-2,TRBJ1-4,NA,TGTGCCAGCAGCTTAGTCTTGGGAAAACTGTTTTTT,CASSLVLGKLFF
NA,TRBV27,TRBJ2-3,NA,TGTGCCAGCAGTTTTTATCGCCCTAGCACAGATACGCAGTATTTT,CASSFYRPSTDTQYF
NA,TRBV16,TRBJ1-1,NA,TGTGCCAGCAGCCAATCAGGACCCGCGAACACTGAAGCTTTCTTT,CASSQSGPANTEAFF
NA,TRBV7-2,TRBJ2-7,TRBD1,TGTGCCAGCAGCTGGGGGACAGGGTCGACCGCCTACGAGCAGTACTTC,CASSWGTGSTAYEQYF
NA,TRBV4-3,TRBJ2-7,TRBD1,TGCGCCAGCAGCCCAGGCGGGACAGGGGGCTACGAGCAGTACTTC,CASSPGGTGGYEQYF
NA,TRBV30,TRBJ2-2,TRBD2,TGTGCCTGGAGTTGGACTAGCGGGGATACCGGGGAGCTGTTTTTT,CAWSWTSGDTGELFF
NA,TRBV2,TRBJ1-1,TRBD1,TGTGCCAGCAGGGGAGGACAGGGGGAGAACACTGAAGCTTTCTTT,CASRGGQGENTEAFF
NA,TRBV11-2,TRBJ1-4,NA,TGTGCCAGCAGCGCATTTTTAACCCGGGATGAAAAACTGTTTTTT,CASSAFLTRDEKLFF
NA,TRBV7-3,TRBJ2-1,NA,TGTGCCAGCAGTCCCCCAGGGGCGGATGAGCAGTTCTTC,CASSPPGADEQFF